Shown below are 31 T cell receptor beta chains from a single sample sequenced in a study of blood T cells in healthy people across ages. A second PCR, run for about 7 to 12 cycles, used a sample-barcoded 5' primer plus a J-beta primer mix. A single record per CDR3 protein comes from TCRdb applying MiXCR to the 5' RACE reads. The sample consists of fewer than 650,000 distinct CDR3 sequences, roughly a quarter of them appearing once. This sample was also put to use in a study of T cells of mothers and their children.

The specimen sequenced was blood. The receptors come from a boy aged 2 to 10 in good health.

This clonotype came up many times. J is TRBJ2-7 and V is TRBV27; 10 bases agree with TRBD2. Trimming at V came to 6 bases and at J to 2 bases, leaving 10 bases not matched to a gene. The CDR3 is made up of 16 amino acids. Germline values: CDR1 MNHEY, CDR2 SMNVEV (reference sequence). The CDR3 reads CASSSYASGGTYEQYF. CDR3 nucleotide sequence: TGTGCCAGCAGCTCCTATGCTAGCGGGGGAACCTACGAGCAGTACTTC.

The V gene is TRBV2, the J gene TRBJ2-3, with 8 bases that match TRBD1. Germline CDR1 SNHLY, CDR2 FYNNEI. Trimming at V came to 4 bases and at J to 5 bases, leaving 5 bases not matched to a gene. The CDR3 is 14 amino acids. CDR3 in amino acids: CASSGSTGGDTQYF. As DNA, the CDR3 is TGTGCCAGCAGTGGCTCCACAGGGGGAGATACGCAGTATTTT.

The genes are TRBV25-1 and TRBJ2-7; TRBD1 matches at 7 bases. V dropped 3 bases and J dropped 2; count of bases not matched to a gene: 7. Germline CDR1 reads MGHDK; CDR2 reads SYGVNS. CDR3 length equals 15 residues. CDR3 nucleotide sequence: TGTGCCAGCAGTGACTCCCGGACAGGTACCTACGAGCAGTACTTC. Encoded protein: CASSDSRTGTYEQYF.

The chain recombines TRBV7-9 with TRBJ2-7; tentatively, D is TRBD1 (5 bases). The CDR3 runs to 14 residues. V lost 2 bases to trimming and J lost 2 bases, with 10 bases between them. Germline-derived CDR1 and CDR2 are SEHNR and FQNEAQ (reference sequence). The chain's CDR3 is CASSLPGIPYEQYF. The CDR3 coding sequence is TGTGCCAGCAGCTTACCAGGGATCCCCTACGAGCAGTACTTC.

This clonotype was recorded a few times. V gene TRBV2 combines with J gene TRBJ2-1; the match to TRBD1 covers 7 bases. The DNA end favors TRBJ2-5, so the J call may be wrong. CDR1 and CDR2 (germline): SNHLY, FYNNEI. This CDR3 is 13 amino acids long. CDR3 sequence: CASSGTVGGTQYF. Written as DNA, the CDR3 is TGTGCCAGCAGCGGGACAGTTGGAGGAACCCAGTACTTC.

CDR3 residues: CASNQDYGYTF. CDR3 nucleotide sequence: TGTGCCAGCAACCAAGACTATGGCTACACCTTC. This chain uses TRBV7-9 with TRBJ1-2; D is ambiguous. Trimming removed 7 bases from V and 3 bases from J, with 6 bases in between. Looked up from germline, CDR1 is SEHNR and CDR2 is FQNEAQ (reference sequence). There are 11 residues in the CDR3.

The chain combines TRBV12-3 or TRBV12-4 with TRBJ1-4; TRBD1 matches 8 bases. With V trimmed by 5 bases and J by 5 bases, 7 bases remained unmatched. The CDR3 runs 15 residues. This CDR3 reads CASSQRTGKNEKLFF. The CDR3 DNA sequence: TGTGCCAGCAGTCAGCGGACAGGGAAAAATGAAAAACTGTTTTTT.

V is TRBV5-1 and J is TRBJ2-1, with 11 bases fitting TRBD2. With 1 base clipped from V and 5 bases from J, the junction kept 8 bases outside the gene matches. The CDR3 consists of 17 residues. The germline V gene encodes CDR1 SGHRS and CDR2 YFSETQ. In nucleotides, the CDR3 is TGCGCCAGCAGCTTGAGGACCGGGACTAGCGGAAACAATGAGCAGTTCTTC. It translates to CASSLRTGTSGNNEQFF. Drawing the rest from reference TRBV5-1 and TRBJ2-1, the complete variable domain is KAGVTQTPRYLIKTRGQQVTLSCSPISGHRSVSWYQQTPGQGLQFLFEYFSETQRNKGNFPGRFSGRQFSNSRSEMNVSTLELGDSALYLCASSLRTGTSGNNEQFFGPGTRLTVL.

The chain joins TRBV7-6 to TRBJ2-7, with TRBD1 matching 9 bases. V was pared by 1 base and J by 0 bases, with 1 base of the junction left unmatched. Germline loops: CDR1 SGHVS, CDR2 FNYEAQ. The CDR3 has 15 residues. CDR3 in amino acids: CASSLGGQGSYEQYF. CDR3 nucleotides: TGTGCCAGCAGCTTAGGGGGACAGGGCTCCTACGAGCAGTACTTC.

The chain carries TRBV6-5 and TRBJ2-5; 8 bases map to TRBD2. The CDR3 length is 15 residues. Per germline, CDR1 MNHEY and CDR2 SVGAGI. The V gene end was trimmed by 6 bases and the J gene end by 5 bases; junction bases not matched to a gene: 11. CDR3 DNA sequence: TGTGCCAGCAGCATCACCGGGACTAGTAAGGAGACCCAGTACTTC. It codes for CASSITGTSKETQYF.

Only a few counts were recorded for this clonotype. The rearrangement joins TRBV7-9 to TRBJ1-4; 9 positions agree with TRBD1. V lost 3 bases and J lost 6; bases outside the gene matches: 8. Germline CDR1 SEHNR, CDR2 FQNEAQ (reference sequence). The CDR3 runs to 16 residues. The CDR3 coding sequence is TGTGCCAGCAGCTTTGGTACAGGGGGCTGGGATGAAAAACTGTTTTTT. The encoded protein is CASSFGTGGWDEKLFF.

This chain links TRBV24-1 with TRBJ2-4; 9 bases align to TRBD1. V shed 4 bases, J shed 2 bases, and the junction held 5 bases outside the gene matches. The CDR3 totals 16 residues. Per the germline V gene, CDR1 is KGHDR and CDR2 is SFDVKD. The CDR3 DNA sequence: TGTGCCACCAGTGAAGGGGGACAGGGATCCAAAAACATTCAGTACTTC. It is translated as CATSEGGQGSKNIQYF.

The chain links TRBV4-2 to TRBJ1-1; D call uncertain. The CDR3 runs 15 residues. CDR1 and CDR2 from the germline V gene are LGHNA and YNFKEQ. Trimming shortened V by 0 bases and J by 0 bases, and 8 bases separated the two germline ends. The CDR3, as DNA: TGTGCCAGCAGCCAAGACGCACAGATGAACACTGAAGCTTTCTTT. It is translated as CASSQDAQMNTEAFF.

This chain uses TRBV5-5 with TRBJ1-2; D unresolved. Deletions cut 0 bases from V and 1 base from J, with 7 bases between. Per the germline V gene, CDR1 is SGHKS and CDR2 is YYEKEE (reference sequence). The CDR3 spans 14 residues. CDR3 protein: CASSLAWDNYGYTF. As DNA, the CDR3 is TGTGCCAGCAGCTTGGCCTGGGATAACTATGGCTACACCTTC.

CDR3 residues: CASSSHPNGNTIYF. CDR3 in DNA: TGTGCCAGCAGTTCCCACCCGAACGGAAACACCATATATTTT. The chain couples TRBV27 to TRBJ1-3; D is unresolved. CDR1 is MNHEY, CDR2 SMNVEV, per germline (reference sequence). The CDR3 extends over 14 amino acids. The germline V and J ends were trimmed by 4 bases and 4 bases, with 11 bases remaining between them.

This chain links TRBV11-1 with TRBJ2-5; D not resolved. V was pared by 5 bases and J by 4 bases, with 20 bases between. Germline CDR1 SGHAT, CDR2 FQDESV (reference sequence). The CDR3 extends over 16 amino acids. The CDR3 reads CASSPSDGYRRETQYF. As DNA, the CDR3 is TGTGCCAGCAGCCCCTCCGATGGGTATCGGCGAGAGACCCAGTACTTC.

The genes are TRBV7-2 and TRBJ2-7, with 9 positions matching TRBD2. CDR3 length equals 15 residues. V trimming: 4 bases; J trimming: 2 bases; junction bases outside the gene matches: 6. CDR1 and CDR2 from the germline V gene are SGHTA and FQGNSA. This CDR3 reads CASSSMGLAPYEQYF. The CDR3 bases are TGTGCCAGCAGCTCCATGGGACTAGCTCCCTACGAGCAGTACTTC.

The V call is TRBV6-5, the J call TRBJ2-7, with D perhaps TRBD2 (5 bases). The V gene lost 5 bases and the J gene lost 2 bases, with 13 bases spanning the gap. The CDR3 covers 14 residues. Germline loops: CDR1 MNHEY, CDR2 SVGAGI. CDR3 sequence reads: CASSPDWSPYEQYF. The CDR3 DNA reads as TGTGCCAGCAGTCCGGACTGGAGCCCCTACGAGCAGTACTTC.

This clonotype was observed at least ten times. The chain uses TRBV5-6 and TRBJ2-2; D may be TRBD2 (5 bases). V was trimmed by 0 bases and J by 5 bases, leaving 8 bases between them. Per germline, CDR1 SGHDT and CDR2 YYEEEE. This CDR3 comprises 14 residues. The CDR3 sequence: CASSLAGLTGELFF. DNA of the CDR3: TGTGCCAGCAGCTTGGCGGGGTTGACCGGGGAGCTGTTTTTT.

This clonotype was counted a few times. The chain recombines TRBV14 with TRBJ2-3; TRBD2 might be the D (6 bases). V was shortened by 2 bases and J by 0 bases, with 9 bases between the two germline ends. This CDR3 is 15 amino acids long. Germline-derived CDR1 and CDR2 are SGHDN and FVKESK. The CDR3 sequence is CASSQTGTSTDTQYF. As DNA, the CDR3 is TGTGCCAGCAGCCAAACCGGGACTAGCACAGATACGCAGTATTTT.

The chain recombines TRBV6-2 or TRBV6-3 with TRBJ2-5; no clear D. CDR1 MNHEY and CDR2 SVGEGT come from the germline V gene. The CDR3 is made up of 14 amino acids. Trimming took 8 bases from V and 0 from J, leaving 13 bases between them. CDR3 bases: TGTGCCAGCGGCCGGACGGCGTACCAAGAGACCCAGTACTTC. This encodes CASGRTAYQETQYF.

This clonotype has just a few counts. The gene calls are TRBV6-2 or TRBV6-3 and TRBJ2-1, with D perhaps assigned TRBD1 or TRBD2 (5 bases each). CDR1 is MNHEY and CDR2 is SVGEGT in the germline V gene. Trimming shortened V by 0 bases and J by 15 bases, and 15 bases separated the two germline ends. The CDR3 extends over 13 amino acids. CDR3 sequence: CASSYSMRDVGFF. CDR3 nucleotide sequence: TGTGCCAGCAGTTACTCCATGAGGGACGTGGGGTTCTTC.

The chain joins TRBV10-3 to TRBJ2-4; 8 nucleotides match TRBD1. The ends lost 0 bases at V and 1 base at J; junction bases unmatched: 8. The CDR3 totals 18 residues. Germline assignment: CDR1 ENHRY and CDR2 SYGVKD. The DNA of the CDR3 is TGTGCCATCAGTGAGTCGAATACAGGGGGTCCGGCCAAAAACATTCAGTACTTC. Translating it yields CAISESNTGGPAKNIQYF.

V usage is TRBV6-5 and J usage is TRBJ2-3; D is unresolved. V dropped 2 bases and J dropped 2 bases, with 14 bases sitting between them. The CDR3 has 16 residues. The germline V gene encodes CDR1 MNHEY and CDR2 SVGAGI. CDR3 coding DNA: TGTGCCAGCAGTTACACGGCGGACCGATCCACAGATACGCAGTATTTT. Its protein product is CASSYTADRSTDTQYF.

This clonotype occurred a few times. The chain employs TRBV10-2 and TRBJ2-5; TRBD2 is a possible D gene (6 bases). V lost 2 bases to trimming and J lost 5 bases, with 12 bases between them. Germline loops: CDR1 WSHSY, CDR2 SAAADI. The CDR3 spans 14 residues. The DNA for the CDR3 is TGCGCCAGCAGTGAGGCCGGCGGGAAGGAGACCCAGTACTTC. Amino acid sequence: CASSEAGGKETQYF.

The chain has TRBV9 and TRBJ2-7; 8 nucleotides agree with TRBD1. Trimming cost V 4 bases and J 3 bases; bases outside gene matches: 9. The CDR3 length is 15 residues. Germline loops: CDR1 SGDLS, CDR2 YYNGEE. In nucleotides, the CDR3 is TGTGCCAGCAGCCCGAGGGGGACAGGAATCTACGAGCAGTACTTC. Translating it yields CASSPRGTGIYEQYF.

The rearrangement links TRBV6-1 to TRBJ2-3; tentatively, D is TRBD2 (5 bases). V was trimmed by 5 bases and J by 0 bases, leaving 15 bases between them. The CDR3 has 16 residues. Germline CDR1 reads MNHNS; CDR2 reads SASEGT. The CDR3 nucleotides read TGTGCCAGCAGTACCGTAGCGTGGAAAAGCACAGATACGCAGTATTTT. Its protein product is CASSTVAWKSTDTQYF.

The chain employs TRBV7-8 and TRBJ1-2; 11 bases fit TRBD1. This CDR3 is 16 amino acids long. From germline, CDR1 is SGHVS and CDR2 FQNEAQ. V was clipped by 0 bases and J by 8 bases; unmatched bases: 8. DNA of the CDR3: TGTGCCAGCAGCTTAGCTTGGGACAGGGGGTATTACGGCTACACCTTC. Amino acid sequence: CASSLAWDRGYYGYTF.

This clonotype appeared many times. J is TRBJ2-4 and V is TRBV6-5; D is undetermined. Germline CDR1 is MNHEY and CDR2 is SVGAGI. CDR3 size: 11 residues. V lost 3 bases and J lost 5, with 2 bases in between. As DNA, the CDR3 is TGTGCCAGCAGTTATCAAAACATTCAGTACTTC. It is translated as CASSYQNIQYF.

The chain employs TRBV10-3 and TRBJ2-7; TRBD2 might be the D (6 bases). CDR1 ENHRY and CDR2 SYGVKD come from the germline V gene. V lost 0 bases and J 2 bases, leaving 14 bases between the germline ends. The CDR3 is 16 residues long. DNA for the CDR3: TGTGCCATCAGTGAGTCGGAACGGGGGACCCCCTACGAGCAGTACTTC. It codes for CAISESERGTPYEQYF.

A single count supports this clonotype. This sequence joins TRBV27 and TRBJ2-2; 8 nucleotides match TRBD2. The germline V gene has CDR1 MNHEY and CDR2 SMNVEV (reference sequence). The CDR3 spans 15 residues. V was clipped by 3 bases and J by 6 bases; unmatched bases: 6. CDR3 amino acids: CASSFGLAVAGELFF. The CDR3 DNA reads TGTGCCAGCAGTTTTGGACTAGCCGTTGCCGGGGAGCTGTTTTTT.